This T cell receptor (beta chain) emerged from a study of T-cell reconstitution after alpha-beta-depleted transplantation in children. Study results and limitations: One year after transplant, T-cell counts and diversity came mostly from newly produced T cells.

Germline V gene lookup returns CDR1 SGHRS and CDR2 YFSETQ. This CDR3 has 16 residues. The germline V and J ends were trimmed by 0 bases and 2 bases, with 9 bases remaining between them. TCRbeta library preparation incorporated unique molecular identifiers. TCRdb re-derived calls from the PCR reads in MiXCR, one entry per CDR3 protein. This sample has approximately 190,000 distinct CDR3 sequences, with approximately 6.8% found just once. This clonotype has a count of ten or more. Its antigen is not identified. The sequence was obtained from a girl under three years old with combined immunodeficiency, due to receive a stem cell transplant. The source was PBMCs, collected before TCRalphabeta/CD19-depleted stem cell transplant. The J gene is TRBJ2-6, the V gene TRBV5-1; unclear D gene. The CDR3 is CASSLEPTAGANVLTF. The CDR3 coding sequence is TGCGCCAGCAGCTTGGAACCGACGGCTGGGGCCAACGTCCTGACTTTC.